This passage covers 10 T cell receptor beta chains from one sample sequenced in a study of PD-1 blockade in classical Hodgkin lymphoma. Profiling relied on immunoSEQ multiplex PCR, and the TCRdb table lists in-frame clones only, not all of them. There are over 85,000 clones in the sample; 90% to 95% occur only once, and roughly 1.9% lies in the top ten. Specified time point: cycle 4 day 1 (C4D1), after five to seven weeks of nivolumab. Every patient had relapsed following autologous stem cell transplantation, and cohorts differed in brentuximab vedotin exposure. The input for sequencing was peripheral blood mononuclear cells (PBMCs), taken before the fourth cycle of nivolumab. Source of these receptors: a human donor with classical Hodgkin lymphoma.

The J gene is TRBJ1-4, the V gene TRBV7-9; 7 bases map to TRBD1. The CDR3 runs to 17 residues. Per the germline V gene, CDR1 is SEHNR and CDR2 is FQNEAQ (reference sequence). V lost 5 bases and J lost 5; bases outside the gene matches: 14. CDR3: CASSPDGGQEENEKLFF. CDR3 coding DNA: TGTGCCAGCAGCCCTGATGGCGGACAGGAGGAGAATGAAAAACTGTTTTTT.

The chain uses TRBV5-8 and TRBJ2-1; 7 positions match TRBD2. The V gene's germline CDR1 is SGHTS and CDR2 YDEGEE. V was pared by 4 bases and J by 3 bases, with 4 bases of the junction left unmatched. This CDR3 is 14 amino acids long. The CDR3 region is CASSRQRGYNEQFF. CDR3 nucleotides: TGTGCCAGCAGCAGACAGCGGGGCTACAATGAGCAGTTCTTC.

This sequence joins TRBV18 and TRBJ2-3; a possible D gene is TRBD2 (5 bases). The CDR3 runs to 16 residues. The V gene's germline CDR1 is KGHSH and CDR2 LQKENI. V gave up 2 bases and J gave up 2 bases, with 14 bases separating them. In DNA form, the CDR3 reads TGTGCCAGCTCACCATATGTTCCGGGGATCACAGATACGCAGTATTTT. As protein: CASSPYVPGITDTQYF.

The V and J genes are TRBV28 and TRBJ2-3, with D possibly matching TRBD2 (5 bases). There are 17 residues in the CDR3. V lost 6 bases to trimming and J lost 0 bases, with 19 bases between them. CDR1 and CDR2 (germline): MDHEN, SYDVKM. Written as DNA, the CDR3 is TGTGCCAGCAGCCCTCGCCGGACTTGGCCTAGCACAGATACGCAGTATTTT. It is translated as CASSPRRTWPSTDTQYF.

The gene calls are TRBV5-1 and TRBJ1-1; tentative D call: TRBD1 (6 bases). The CDR3 has 14 amino acids. Germline values: CDR1 SGHRS, CDR2 YFSETQ. With 7 bases removed from V and 0 bases from J, the gap between germline ends came to 13 bases. Here the CDR3 reads CASSSGHMNTEAFF. In DNA, the CDR3 is TGCGCCAGCTCGTCGGGACATATGAACACTGAAGCTTTCTTT.

The rearrangement joins TRBV30 to TRBJ2-7, with D perhaps matching TRBD2 (6 bases). V dropped 6 bases and J dropped 2 bases, with 8 bases sitting between them. Germline assignment: CDR1 GTSNPN and CDR2 SVGIG (reference sequence). This CDR3 comprises 11 residues. The CDR3 here is CACSGAYEQYF. CDR3 bases: TGTGCCTGCTCGGGGGCCTACGAGCAGTACTTC.

The chain is built from TRBV9 and TRBJ2-3, with D unclear. Germline loops: CDR1 SGDLS, CDR2 YYNGEE. The CDR3 is 15 residues long. The germline V and J ends were trimmed by 4 bases and 7 bases, with 19 bases remaining between them. CDR3 amino acids: CASSSQGRSLNTQYF. The CDR3, as DNA: TGTGCCAGCAGCTCCCAAGGTCGGTCGTTGAATACGCAGTATTTT.

The count of this clone is one. The rearrangement joins TRBV5-1 to TRBJ2-1, with D possibly matching TRBD1 (5 bases). The CDR3 is 15 residues long. Germline-derived CDR1 and CDR2 are SGHRS and YFSETQ. Trimming cost V 0 bases and J 8 bases, with 15 bases left between them. This chain's CDR3 is CASSLESGYRDEQFF. As DNA, the CDR3 is TGCGCCAGCAGCTTGGAGTCAGGGTATCGGGATGAGCAGTTCTTC.

The chain couples TRBV19 to TRBJ2-1; 13 bases align to TRBD2. CDR1 is LNHDA and CDR2 is SQIVND in the germline V gene (reference sequence). The V and J ends lost 4 bases and 9 bases, in that order; junction bases with no gene match: 6. This CDR3 is 15 amino acids long. As DNA, the CDR3 is TGTGCCAGTAGTACGGGACTAGCGGGACACAGTGAGCAGTTCTTC. Encoded protein: CASSTGLAGHSEQFF.

This chain connects TRBV4-1 to TRBJ2-7; a weak D match, TRBD2 (6 bases). Per germline, CDR1 MGHRA and CDR2 YSYEKL. Trimming removed 0 bases at V and 7 bases at J, with 19 bases between. The length of the CDR3 is 16 residues. The DNA of the CDR3 is TGCGCCAGCAGCCAAGAGCGAATAGCGGAAGAGTGGGAGCAGTACTTC. Translating gives CASSQERIAEEWEQYF.